The TCR beta chain under discussion was sequenced for a study of T-cell reconstitution after alpha-beta-depleted transplantation in children. This sample's TCRbeta library carried unique molecular identifier barcodes. TCRdb independently ran MiXCR on the PCR reads; one entry per CDR3 protein. The sample has just over 950,000 distinct CDR3 sequences, about 31% seen once. Findings and limits, study-wide: Several hundred rapidly expanded clones from non-depleted graft cells reportedly supplied alpha-beta T cells about two months post-transplant.

A word on this clonotype: What it binds is unknown.

The TCR comes from a boy younger than two who had a stem cell transplant for SCID, so the T cells may come from the graft donor. Sequenced material: PBMCs, mostly from graft donor cells, taken 360 days after TCRalphabeta/CD19-depleted stem cell transplant.

This CDR3 is CASSHRLAGAITDTQYF. CDR3 sequence (DNA): TGTGCCAGCAGTCACCGACTAGCGGGGGCAATCACAGATACGCAGTATTTT. The J gene is TRBJ2-3, the V gene TRBV13, with TRBD2 matching over 12 bases. Per the germline V gene, CDR1 is PRHDT and CDR2 is FYEKMQ (reference sequence). This CDR3 contains 17 residues. Germline trimming cut 6 bases from V and 2 bases from J; bases unmatched to any gene: 9.